The rows below give T cell receptor beta chains drawn from one sample of a study of cytomegalovirus exposure and HLA in healthy donors. Clones were sequenced by immunoSEQ multiplex PCR, and TCRdb holds only the in-frame ones, with some missing. The sample has 120,000 or so clones; 80% to 90% are singletons. Sample: PBMCs. The receptors stem from a woman aged 18 to 35 in good health and CMV-seronegative. Each CDR3 is given without its conserved first and last residue. Each record gives: V gene, J gene, CDR3 length, CDR3 protein.

v_call: TRBV28
j_call: TRBJ1-1
cdr3_length: 13
cdr3_aa: ASSLSAAGNTEAF

v_call: TRBV7-6
j_call: TRBJ2-6
cdr3_length: 16
cdr3_aa: ASSELAGGPSGANVLT

v_call: TRBV28
j_call: TRBJ1-3
cdr3_length: 12
cdr3_aa: ASSTGGGRNTIY

v_call: TRBV4-3
j_call: TRBJ2-7
cdr3_length: 12
cdr3_aa: ASSHRTSTYEQY

v_call: TRBV5-1
j_call: TRBJ2-1
cdr3_length: 13
cdr3_aa: ASSAGRSSYNEQF

v_call: TRBV11-3
j_call: TRBJ2-2
cdr3_length: 13
cdr3_aa: ASSLSAGLAGELF

v_call: TRBV9
j_call: TRBJ2-2
cdr3_length: 17
cdr3_aa: ASSARDPNIDEDTGELF

v_call: TRBV30
j_call: TRBJ1-5
cdr3_length: 11
cdr3_aa: AWSFSGNQPQH

v_call: TRBV7-9
j_call: TRBJ2-1
cdr3_length: 11
cdr3_aa: ASSSLGGNEQF

v_call: TRBV5-1
j_call: TRBJ2-2
cdr3_length: 13
cdr3_aa: ASSLVAGVTGELF

v_call: TRBV25-1
j_call: TRBJ2-2
cdr3_length: 14
cdr3_aa: ASSGPRQGAEGELF

v_call: TRBV5-1
j_call: TRBJ2-3
cdr3_length: 12
cdr3_aa: ASRDSDYTDTQY

v_call: TRBV6-5
j_call: TRBJ1-1
cdr3_length: 13
cdr3_aa: ASSTGEYLNTEAF

v_call: TRBV2
j_call: TRBJ2-4
cdr3_length: 15
cdr3_aa: ASGRGQAILAKNIQY

v_call: TRBV4-3
j_call: TRBJ1-1
cdr3_length: 15
cdr3_aa: ASSPMNQGGRYSEAF

v_call: TRBV6-1
j_call: TRBJ2-5
cdr3_length: 9
cdr3_aa: ASSLQETQY

v_call: TRBV7-9
j_call: TRBJ2-7
cdr3_length: 13
cdr3_aa: ASSSGLAGVTEQY

v_call: TRBV4-3
j_call: TRBJ1-3
cdr3_length: 12
cdr3_aa: ASSPGMGEGTIY

v_call: TRBV5-1
j_call: TRBJ2-3
cdr3_length: 9
cdr3_aa: ASSFGQGHY

v_call: TRBV6-5
j_call: TRBJ1-2
cdr3_length: 14
cdr3_aa: ASSYSGSRQSHGYT

v_call: TRBV7-2
j_call: TRBJ2-2
cdr3_length: 16
cdr3_aa: ASSLRTSGPSNTGELF

v_call: TRBV11-2
j_call: TRBJ2-5
cdr3_length: 13
cdr3_aa: ASSSHIGGGETQY

v_call: TRBV4-3
j_call: TRBJ2-7
cdr3_length: 13
cdr3_aa: ASSQRLAGVYEQY

v_call: TRBV6-1
j_call: TRBJ1-2
cdr3_length: 12
cdr3_aa: ASDSGTTNYGYT

v_call: TRBV30
j_call: TRBJ1-2
cdr3_length: 10
cdr3_aa: AQSGTLYGYT

v_call: TRBV10-1
j_call: TRBJ2-7
cdr3_length: 12
cdr3_aa: ASSEGVGTYEQY

v_call: TRBV25-1
j_call: TRBJ2-5
cdr3_length: 11
cdr3_aa: ASSEGGGVTQY

v_call: TRBV27
j_call: TRBJ2-5
cdr3_length: 13
cdr3_aa: ASSSQGAYQETQY

v_call: TRBV27
j_call: TRBJ1-5
cdr3_length: 12
cdr3_aa: ASSFQSPNQPQH

v_call: TRBV27
j_call: TRBJ1-6
cdr3_length: 13
cdr3_aa: ASSLDSSMGSPLH

v_call: TRBV18
j_call: TRBJ2-1
cdr3_length: 15
cdr3_aa: ASSPPGLAGGYNEQF

v_call: TRBV18
j_call: TRBJ2-5
cdr3_length: 12
cdr3_aa: ASSAGTDLETQY

v_call: TRBV30
j_call: TRBJ1-2
cdr3_length: 10
cdr3_aa: AWSGGRLGYT

v_call: TRBV27
j_call: TRBJ1-5
cdr3_length: 13
cdr3_aa: ASSLMAVSNQPQH

v_call: TRBV27
j_call: TRBJ2-3
cdr3_length: 13
cdr3_aa: ASSLQGLGLGTQY

v_call: TRBV29-1
j_call: TRBJ2-1
cdr3_length: 15
cdr3_aa: SVEGISSGSKRGEQF

v_call: TRBV2
j_call: TRBJ1-2
cdr3_length: 13
cdr3_aa: ASKGGGSGNYGYT

v_call: TRBV18
j_call: TRBJ1-5
cdr3_length: 13
cdr3_aa: ASSPGQGEFQPQH

v_call: TRBV7-7
j_call: TRBJ1-3
cdr3_length: 12
cdr3_aa: ASSPGTLGNTIY

v_call: TRBV5-6
j_call: TRBJ2-5
cdr3_length: 13
cdr3_aa: ASSGGDVPQETQY

v_call: TRBV28
j_call: TRBJ2-5
cdr3_length: 13
cdr3_aa: ANSRAGGNQETQY

v_call: TRBV28
j_call: TRBJ2-5
cdr3_length: 13
cdr3_aa: ASSPGTSGQETQY

v_call: TRBV19
j_call: TRBJ1-4
cdr3_length: 13
cdr3_aa: ASSLGQVEIEKLF

v_call: TRBV4-2
j_call: TRBJ2-2
cdr3_length: 18
cdr3_aa: ASSLYEYRTSGSLTGELF

v_call: TRBV28
j_call: TRBJ2-1
cdr3_length: 11
cdr3_aa: ASSLDRAWEQF

v_call: TRBV2
j_call: TRBJ1-6
cdr3_length: 14
cdr3_aa: ASRGSSLSYNSPLH

v_call: TRBV29-1
j_call: TRBJ2-4
cdr3_length: 11
cdr3_aa: SVRGGSKNIQY

v_call: TRBV19
j_call: TRBJ2-6
cdr3_length: 14
cdr3_aa: ASSIDSGTGANVLT

v_call: TRBV9
j_call: TRBJ2-1
cdr3_length: 10
cdr3_aa: ASGPWYNEQF

v_call: TRBV7-9
j_call: TRBJ1-4
cdr3_length: 12
cdr3_aa: ASSRGQRDEKLF

v_call: TRBV7-7
j_call: TRBJ2-1
cdr3_length: 13
cdr3_aa: ASSLLAGGPGEQF

v_call: TRBV28
j_call: TRBJ1-1
cdr3_length: 12
cdr3_aa: ASSIVGQGTEAF

v_call: TRBV2
j_call: TRBJ1-5
cdr3_length: 13
cdr3_aa: ASRAGQRLNQPQH

v_call: TRBV11-3
j_call: TRBJ1-1
cdr3_length: 11
cdr3_aa: ASSLTQNTEAF

v_call: TRBV7-2
j_call: TRBJ2-1
cdr3_length: 9
cdr3_aa: ASSFGNEQF

v_call: TRBV27
j_call: TRBJ2-2
cdr3_length: 12
cdr3_aa: ATRTGGNSGELF

v_call: TRBV5-6
j_call: TRBJ2-3
cdr3_length: 11
cdr3_aa: ASSYMGTDTQY